A selection of T cell receptor beta chains follows, all from one sample in a study of blood T cell repertoires in COVID-19. Assay: immunoSEQ multiplex PCR; the TCRdb copy retains only in-frame clones and omits some. The sample lists about 94,000 clones, approximately 83% occurring once. The sequencing input was peripheral blood. The receptors shown here come from a man in his 60s with acute or convalescent COVID-19. The CDR3 runs from the conserved cysteine through the conserved F or W. The D gene is left open where the match is weak. Clone size is given for some rows only: seen once, a few or many times, or a class if the clone is expanded.

j_gene,abundance,d_gene,v_gene,CDR3aa,CDR3nt
TRBJ2-2,few,-,TRBV7-8,CASSYGANTGELFF,TGTGCCAGCAGCTACGGGGCGAACACCGGGGAGCTGTTTTTT
TRBJ2-5,-,TRBD2,TRBV5-1,CASSLGGEGETQYF,TGCGCCAGCAGCTTGGGAGGGGAGGGAGAGACCCAGTACTTC
TRBJ1-4,-,-,TRBV15,CATSRGQREGEKLFF,TGTGCCACCAGCAGGGGACAAAGGGAAGGTGAAAAACTGTTTTTT
TRBJ1-3,-,-,TRBV4-3,CASSQDRGYSGNTIYF,TGCGCCAGCAGCCAAGATCGGGGGTACTCTGGAAACACCATATATTTT
TRBJ1-1,-,TRBD1,TRBV14,CASSQEQGAWNTEAFF,TGTGCCAGCAGCCAGGAACAGGGGGCATGGAACACTGAAGCTTTCTTT
TRBJ1-1,-,-,TRBV7-2,CASSQTGHDTEAFF,TGTGCCAGCAGCCAGACGGGACATGACACTGAAGCTTTCTTT
TRBJ2-5,-,TRBD1,TRBV6-1,CASSEVPGGPQYF,TGTGCCAGCAGTGAAGTCCCAGGGGGCCCCCAGTACTTC
TRBJ1-2,-,-,TRBV5-6,CASSLDREGYGYTF,TGTGCCAGCAGCTTGGACAGGGAGGGCTATGGCTACACCTTC
TRBJ1-6,-,-,TRBV6-1,CASSEVRGNSPLHF,TGTGCCAGCAGTGAAGTCAGGGGTAATTCACCCCTCCACTTT
TRBJ1-2,-,-,TRBV29-1,CSDSRGVRGYTF,TGCAGCGACTCTCGCGGGGTGCGCGGCTACACCTTC
TRBJ1-5,-,-,TRBV28,CASSSYSEAQHF,TGTGCCAGCAGTTCGTACTCGGAGGCCCAGCATTTT
TRBJ1-4,-,-,TRBV6-1,CASSEAALGEKLFF,TGTGCCAGCAGTGAGGCGGCCTTAGGAGAAAAACTGTTTTTT
TRBJ2-6,medium-sized,-,TRBV18,CASSQGGGTGANVLTF,TGTGCCAGCTCACAGGGAGGAGGGACCGGGGCCAACGTCCTGACTTTC
TRBJ1-6,-,TRBD1,TRBV24-1,CATRGQDNSPLHF,TGTGCCACCAGGGGACAGGATAATTCACCCCTCCACTTT
TRBJ2-1,once,TRBD1,TRBV27,CASSPGTGGHNEQFF,TGTGCCAGCAGTCCCGGGACAGGGGGCCACAATGAGCAGTTCTTC
TRBJ2-3,-,-,TRBV2,CASNARGLTDTQYF,TGTGCCAGCAATGCAAGGGGACTCACAGATACGCAGTATTTT
TRBJ1-6,few,-,TRBV5-1,CASSLASGSSPLHF,TGCGCCAGCAGCTTGGCCTCGGGATCCTCACCCCTCCACTTT
TRBJ2-5,-,TRBD2,TRBV6-1,CASSELGLAGLQETQYF,TGTGCCAGCAGTGAATTGGGACTAGCGGGCCTACAAGAGACCCAGTACTTC
TRBJ1-2,-,-,TRBV4-3,CASSPTLANPNYGYTF,TGCGCCAGCAGCCCTACCCTCGCGAACCCTAACTATGGCTACACCTTC
TRBJ1-2,-,TRBD1,TRBV6-5,CASSPDRTYGYTF,TGTGCCAGCAGCCCGGACAGGACCTATGGCTACACCTTC
TRBJ1-4,-,-,TRBV5-6,CASSYRGVNEKLFF,TGTGCCAGCAGCTACCGGGGAGTTAATGAAAAACTGTTTTTT
TRBJ2-5,-,-,TRBV5-1,CASSSSGVQETQYF,TGCGCCAGCAGCTCGTCAGGGGTGCAAGAGACCCAGTACTTC
TRBJ2-2,-,-,TRBV7-8,CASSPRTGRGNTGELFF,TGTGCCAGCAGCCCAAGGACAGGGAGGGGGAACACCGGGGAGCTGTTTTTT
TRBJ1-4,-,-,TRBV4-1,CASSQGAGAANEKLFF,TGCGCCAGCAGCCAAGGGGCAGGGGCGGCTAATGAAAAACTGTTTTTT
TRBJ2-4,-,TRBD1,TRBV6-1,CASSEGTGLDIQYF,TGTGCCAGCAGTGAAGGGACAGGGTTGGACATTCAGTACTTC
TRBJ2-7,-,TRBD2,TRBV5-1,CASSLEPTSGDSYF,TGCGCCAGCAGCTTAGAACCGACTAGCGGGGACTCCTACTTC
TRBJ2-2,-,TRBD1,TRBV6-5,CASSYAGTGQAGELFF,TGTGCCAGCAGTTACGCAGGGACAGGGCAAGCCGGGGAGCTGTTTTTT
TRBJ1-2,-,-,TRBV18,CASSLESGISVGYTF,TGTGCCAGCTCACTGGAGTCCGGTATATCGGTAGGCTACACCTTC
TRBJ2-7,-,-,TRBV21-1,CASSKAEVSSYEQYF,TGTGCCAGCAGCAAAGCAGAGGTCTCCTCCTACGAGCAGTACTTC
TRBJ2-1,-,TRBD2,TRBV27,CASSYSGTSGNEQFF,TGTGCCAGCAGCTATTCCGGGACTAGCGGGAATGAGCAGTTCTTC
TRBJ2-3,-,-,TRBV7-3,CASSSSGRNTDTQYF,TGTGCCAGCAGCTCGAGCGGCAGGAATACAGATACGCAGTATTTT
TRBJ2-3,once,TRBD2,TRBV7-3,CASSPRGGAPSDTQYF,TGTGCCAGCAGCCCACGCGGGGGGGCCCCCTCGGATACGCAGTATTTT
TRBJ2-3,once,TRBD2,TRBV5-1,CASSFSSADTSGSTDTQYF,TGCGCCAGCAGCTTCTCCTCGGCGGATACTAGCGGATCCACAGATACGCAGTATTTT
TRBJ1-1,-,-,TRBV11-2,CASSLTANTEAFF,TGTGCCAGCAGCTTAACAGCAAACACTGAAGCTTTCTTT
TRBJ2-7,-,TRBD1,TRBV4-1,CASRGTGTGGFHEQYF,TGCGCCAGCAGGGGAACCGGGACAGGGGGGTTCCACGAGCAGTACTTC
TRBJ1-4,few,-,TRBV5-1,CASSLGTNIANEKLFF,TGCGCCAGCAGCTTGGGGACAAACATCGCAAATGAAAAACTGTTTTTT
TRBJ2-2,once,TRBD2,TRBV3-1/TRBV3-2,CASSQIGSLSGGASYTGELFF,TGTGCCAGCAGCCAAATAGGGTCACTTAGCGGGGGGGCGAGCTACACCGGGGAGCTGTTTTTT
TRBJ2-5,-,-,TRBV13,CASSLSSVYQETQYF,TGTGCCAGCAGCTTGTCGAGCGTGTACCAAGAGACCCAGTACTTC
TRBJ1-1,many,-,TRBV4-3,CASSQAKVSRTEAFF,TGCGCCAGCAGCCAAGCGAAAGTTAGTCGCACTGAAGCTTTCTTT
TRBJ2-1,-,TRBD2,TRBV19,CASGAGGDNEQFF,TGTGCCAGTGGTGCTGGGGGGGACAATGAGCAGTTCTTC
TRBJ1-4,-,TRBD1,TRBV19,CASSIGGQGNEKLFF,TGTGCCAGTAGTATAGGAGGACAGGGGAATGAAAAACTGTTTTTT
TRBJ2-7,-,-,TRBV27,CASSPSTGLEQYF,TGTGCCAGCAGTCCCAGTACAGGGCTGGAGCAGTACTTC
TRBJ1-4,-,TRBD1,TRBV27,CASSADRGQGGEKLFF,TGTGCCAGCAGTGCGGACAGGGGGCAAGGAGGTGAAAAACTGTTTTTT
TRBJ1-5,few,TRBD1,TRBV6-2/TRBV6-3,CASSITGGAGNQPQHF,TGTGCCAGCAGTATCACAGGGGGCGCCGGCAATCAGCCCCAGCATTTT
TRBJ1-1,-,TRBD1,TRBV28,CASSFRAGGNTEAFF,TGTGCCAGCAGTTTTCGGGCAGGGGGTAACACTGAAGCTTTCTTT
TRBJ2-2,-,-,TRBV6-2/TRBV6-3,CASSRDSPNTGELFF,TGTGCCAGCAGCAGAGACAGCCCAAACACCGGGGAGCTGTTTTTT
TRBJ2-2,-,TRBD1,TRBV7-2,CATMKDRMNTGELFF,TGTGCCACTATGAAGGACAGGATGAACACCGGGGAGCTGTTTTTT
TRBJ1-2,-,-,TRBV6-5,CASSYEADIYGYTF,TGTGCCAGCAGTTACGAGGCAGATATATATGGCTACACCTTC
TRBJ2-3,-,-,TRBV12-3/TRBV12-4,CASSYSRAQYF,TGTGCCAGCAGTTACAGCAGGGCGCAGTATTTT
TRBJ2-3,-,-,TRBV27,CASSFFEGGLTDTQYF,TGTGCCAGCAGTTTTTTTGAGGGTGGACTCACAGATACGCAGTATTTT